A selection of T cell receptor beta chains follows, all from one sample in a study of cytomegalovirus exposure and HLA in healthy donors. Repertoires were generated with immunoSEQ multiplex PCR, while TCRdb's copy carries only in-frame clones and drops some. The table records roughly 61,000 clones, 80% to 90% of them present only once. The sequencing input was PBMCs. The source of these receptors is a man between 25 and 39 years old in good health and CMV-seropositive. The CDR3 runs from the conserved cysteine through the conserved F or W. Fields, in order: J gene, D gene, V gene, clone size, CDR3 DNA, CDR3 protein. The D gene is left open where the match is weak. The size field is filled for only some rows; it gives once, few, many or a size class.

J gene: TRBJ2-1; D gene: -; V gene: TRBV9; clone size: -; CDR3 DNA: TGTGCCAGCAGCCCCCGGGATTCTACCTACAATGAGCAGTTCTTC; CDR3 protein: CASSPRDSTYNEQFF
J gene: TRBJ1-4; D gene: -; V gene: TRBV6-1; clone size: -; CDR3 DNA: TGTGCCAGCAGCAAAGGACCAGGGCTAAATGAAAAACTGTTTTTT; CDR3 protein: CASSKGPGLNEKLFF
J gene: TRBJ2-7; D gene: TRBD2; V gene: TRBV5-5; clone size: -; CDR3 DNA: TGTGCCAGCAGCCCGGGACTAGCGGGTACCTACGAGCAGTACTTC; CDR3 protein: CASSPGLAGTYEQYF
J gene: TRBJ1-1; D gene: -; V gene: TRBV30; clone size: -; CDR3 DNA: TGTGCCTGGAATGTAAGCCCGCCTGAAGCTTTCTTT; CDR3 protein: CAWNVSPPEAFF
J gene: TRBJ1-1; D gene: -; V gene: TRBV5-1; clone size: -; CDR3 DNA: TGCGCCAGCAGCTTCACAGAGAACACTGAAGCTTTCTTT; CDR3 protein: CASSFTENTEAFF
J gene: TRBJ2-1; D gene: TRBD2; V gene: TRBV30; clone size: -; CDR3 DNA: TGTGCCTGGATACGGCGGGAGGGACGCCAGTTGACGATTGGCGAGCAGTTCTTC; CDR3 protein: CAWIRREGRQLTIGEQFF
J gene: TRBJ2-3; D gene: -; V gene: TRBV11-3; clone size: -; CDR3 DNA: TGTGCCAGCAGCCCCGGAGGGGAGGGGGCAGATACGCAGTATTTT; CDR3 protein: CASSPGGEGADTQYF
J gene: TRBJ2-2; D gene: -; V gene: TRBV4-1; clone size: -; CDR3 DNA: TGCGCCAGCAGCCAAGGGGGCAGGGGCTTCGGGGAGCTGTTTTTT; CDR3 protein: CASSQGGRGFGELFF
J gene: TRBJ1-3; D gene: TRBD1; V gene: TRBV5-1; clone size: -; CDR3 DNA: TGCGCCAGCAGTACCGGGACAGGGGATGGTGGAAACACCATATATTTT; CDR3 protein: CASSTGTGDGGNTIYF
J gene: TRBJ2-7; D gene: TRBD2; V gene: TRBV4-1; clone size: -; CDR3 DNA: TGCGCCAGCAGCTCTCAAAGGACTAGCGGGAGAGTCTACGAGCAGTACTTC; CDR3 protein: CASSSQRTSGRVYEQYF
J gene: TRBJ2-1; D gene: -; V gene: TRBV19; clone size: -; CDR3 DNA: TGTGCCAGTAGTATCGTGAGCGAGAATGAGCAGTTCTTC; CDR3 protein: CASSIVSENEQFF
J gene: TRBJ2-7; D gene: -; V gene: TRBV6-4; clone size: once; CDR3 DNA: TGTGCCAGCAGTGAAGGGGACACCTACGAGCAGTACTTC; CDR3 protein: CASSEGDTYEQYF